A single sample gave rise to the 27 T cell receptor beta chains below, sequenced in a study of chemoradiotherapy in HPV16-positive cancers. TCRdb's copy holds only in-frame clones and misses some; the assay was immunoSEQ multiplex PCR. The sample has over 35,000 clones; 75% to 85% are singletons. This specimen was blood, taken from a patient who underwent chemoradiotherapy. Source of these receptors: a human donor with HPV-associated anogenital cancer.

This chain links TRBV9 with TRBJ1-4, with 7 bases identical to TRBD1. The CDR3 extends over 15 amino acids. J gave up 5 bases and V 0 bases, and 4 bases lay outside the gene matches. CDR1 is SGDLS, CDR2 YYNGEE, per germline. The CDR3 sequence: CASSVAGGANEKLFF. The CDR3 DNA sequence: TGTGCCAGCAGCGTAGCAGGGGGAGCGAATGAAAAACTGTTTTTT. Based on the CDR3 plus reference TRBV9 and TRBJ1-4, the full variable domain is DSGVTQTPKHLITATGQRVTLRCSPRSGDLSVYWYQQSLDQGLQFLIQYYNGEERAKGNILERFSAQQFPDLHSELNLSSLELGDSALYFCASSVAGGANEKLFFGSGTQLSVL.

This clone was recorded a few times. The rearrangement links TRBV7-9 to TRBJ1-5; D remains unclear. CDR3 length: 12 residues. V was cut by 5 bases and J by 7 bases, with 9 bases left in between. Germline values: CDR1 SEHNR, CDR2 FQNEAQ (reference sequence). CDR3 residues: CASSQDSQPQHF. The CDR3 DNA is TGTGCCAGCAGCCAGGACTCGCAGCCCCAGCATTTT.

The chain uses TRBV6-5 and TRBJ2-5; 9 nucleotides match TRBD1. Germline-derived CDR1 and CDR2 are MNHEY and SVGAGI. V shed 2 bases, J shed 5 bases, and the junction held 9 bases outside the gene matches. There are 16 residues in the CDR3. The CDR3 coding sequence is TGTGCCAGCAGTTACGGACAGGGGCCGCCGGGTGAGACCCAGTACTTC. Amino acids: CASSYGQGPPGETQYF.

The rearrangement joins TRBV7-9 to TRBJ2-7, with 7 bases identical to TRBD1. Germline values: CDR1 SEHNR, CDR2 FQNEAQ (reference sequence). V shed 3 bases, J shed 3 bases, and the junction held 5 bases outside the gene matches. This CDR3 comprises 14 residues. The CDR3 loop is CASSLGTVGYEQYF. The CDR3 nucleotides read TGTGCCAGCAGCTTGGGGACAGTTGGCTACGAGCAGTACTTC.

This chain links TRBV5-1 with TRBJ1-4; D gene ambiguous. V lost 5 bases to trimming and J lost 3 bases, with 8 bases between them. Germline V gene sequence: CDR1 SGHRS, CDR2 YFSETQ. CDR3 length: 13 residues. The CDR3 loop is CASRVAANEKLFF. In DNA form, the CDR3 reads TGCGCCAGCAGGGTCGCGGCTAATGAAAAACTGTTTTTT.

V usage is TRBV25-1 and J usage is TRBJ1-5, with 10 bases fitting TRBD1. V dropped 4 bases and J dropped 7; count of bases not matched to a gene: 7. The germline CDR1 and CDR2 sequences are MGHDK and SYGVNS. CDR3 length: 15 residues. In DNA, the CDR3 is TGTGCCAGCAGTGGTTCGGGACAGGGGAGGCAGCCCCAGCATTTT. Translation gives CASSGSGQGRQPQHF.

The chain has TRBV7-9 and TRBJ1-1, with 10 bases aligning to TRBD1. The CDR3 covers 14 residues. J was trimmed by 6 bases and V by 5 bases; bases with no gene match: 6. Per germline, CDR1 SEHNR and CDR2 FQNEAQ (reference sequence). The DNA for the CDR3 is TGTGCCAGCAGCCAAGACAGGGGGCACGCTGAAGCTTTCTTT. Protein product: CASSQDRGHAEAFF. The full variable domain, with the rest looked up from reference TRBV7-9 and TRBJ1-1, is DTGVSQNPRHKITKRGQNVTFRCDPISEHNRLYWYRQTLGQGPEFLTYFQNEAQLEKSRLLSDRFSAERPKGSFSTLEIQRTEQGDSAMYLCASSQDRGHAEAFFGQGTRLTVV.

This clone was seen once. For the CDR3, the DNA is TGTGCCAGCAGTCCAAGCCACGGGACAGAGGCATCCGAGCAGTACTTC. Encoded protein: CASSPSHGTEASEQYF. The rearrangement uses TRBV6-6 and TRBJ2-7, with 7 bases aligning to TRBD1. The V gene's germline CDR1 is MNHNY and CDR2 SVGAGI (reference sequence). The CDR3 loop spans 16 amino acids. V lost 5 bases and J lost 6; bases outside the gene matches: 16.

This clone appeared once. The rearrangement links TRBV7-9 to TRBJ2-1, with unresolved D. The ends were cut back, 4 bases at V and 5 bases at J, with 9 bases in the middle. The CDR3 extends over 13 amino acids. Germline CDR1 reads SEHNR; CDR2 reads FQNEAQ (reference sequence). The CDR3 loop reads CASSSIADNEQFF. The DNA of the CDR3 is TGTGCCAGCAGCTCCATCGCGGACAATGAGCAGTTCTTC.

The chain has TRBV7-2 and TRBJ2-3; 7 nucleotides align to TRBD1. Germline CDR1 is SGHTA and CDR2 is FQGNSA. CDR3 length equals 18 residues. V lost 5 bases to trimming and J lost 6 bases; unmatched junction nucleotides: 20. Here the CDR3 reads CASSSRDSTLLAQDTQYF. The CDR3 bases are TGTGCCAGCAGCAGCCGGGACAGTACTCTCTTAGCTCAGGATACGCAGTATTTT.

This chain links TRBV18 with TRBJ1-4, with TRBD1 identical over 10 bases. The CDR3 is 15 amino acids. Germline lookup yields CDR1 KGHSH and CDR2 LQKENI. The trim removed 5 bases at V and 8 bases at J, leaving 8 bases unmatched. CDR3 DNA: TGTGCCAGCTCATACGGACAGGGGGAAGGCGAAAAACTGTTTTTT. This sequence encodes CASSYGQGEGEKLFF.

This clone has just one count. The genes are TRBV10-2 and TRBJ1-1, with TRBD1 identical over 10 bases. CDR1 is WSHSY and CDR2 is SAAADI in the germline V gene. This CDR3 spans 13 amino acids. V trimming: 7 bases; J trimming: 4 bases; junction bases outside the gene matches: 3. CDR3 DNA: TGCGCCAGCAACCGGGACAGGGGCACTGAAGCTTTCTTT. The encoded protein is CASNRDRGTEAFF.

In the case of this clone: Its ends do not fully match the called genes, so a read error is possible. This sequence joins TRBV2 and TRBJ2-7; D remains unclear. The germline V gene encodes CDR1 SNHLY and CDR2 FYNNEI. The CDR3 is 11 amino acids. CDR3 in amino acids: CASSPSHEQYF. CDR3 nucleotide sequence: TGTGCCAGCAGCCCCTCCCACGAGCAGTACTTC.

CDR3 protein: CATRTVGTEAFF. CDR3 sequence (DNA): TGTGCCACCCGGACAGTCGGCACTGAAGCTTTCTTT. J is TRBJ1-1 and V is TRBV10-3, with a weak D call TRBD1 (6 bases). Germline lookup yields CDR1 ENHRY and CDR2 SYGVKD. CDR3 length equals 12 residues. Trimming took 10 bases from V and 4 from J, leaving 13 bases between them.

The chain couples TRBV30 to TRBJ2-6; D remains unclear. V was pared by 6 bases and J by 0 bases, with 9 bases between. In germline, CDR1 is GTSNPN, CDR2 SVGIG (reference sequence). The CDR3 extends over 14 amino acids. DNA for the CDR3: TGTGCCTGCCCACAGCGCTCTGGGGCCAACGTCCTGACTTTC. As protein: CACPQRSGANVLTF.

This clone was counted between two and nine times. The V call is TRBV7-2, the J call TRBJ2-2; TRBD1 matches at 9 bases. There are 15 residues in the CDR3. Germline CDR1 is SGHTA and CDR2 is FQGNSA. V was pared by 4 bases and J by 6 bases, with 6 bases of the junction left unmatched. CDR3 sequence (DNA): TGTGCCAGCAGCTATGGGACAGGGTTTCCCGGGGAGCTGTTTTTT. Translation: CASSYGTGFPGELFF.

This chain joins TRBV7-8 and TRBJ2-5, with TRBD1 identical over 9 bases. CDR1 SGHVS and CDR2 FQNEAQ come from the germline V gene. The CDR3 has 14 amino acids. V lost 5 bases to trimming and J lost 7 bases; unmatched junction nucleotides: 8. CDR3 DNA: TGTGCCAGCAGCACGACAGGGGGGCCAGGGACCCAGTACTTC. It yields the protein CASSTTGGPGTQYF.

The CDR3 DNA follows: TGTGCCAGCAGGCAGGGGGCAATCGGAAACACCATATATTTT. Encoded protein: CASRQGAIGNTIYF. The genes are TRBV2 and TRBJ1-3; 8 bases are a match to TRBD1. The V gene end was trimmed by 6 bases and the J gene end by 4 bases; junction bases not matched to a gene: 5. The CDR3 has 14 amino acids. Germline CDR1 reads SNHLY; CDR2 reads FYNNEI.

J is TRBJ1-2 and V is TRBV5-6; 7 nucleotides agree with TRBD1. After removal of 2 bases from V and 7 bases from J, the junction contained 14 bases not matched to a gene. This CDR3 region has 16 residues. Germline CDR1 SGHDT, CDR2 YYEEEE. CDR3 nucleotide sequence: TGTGCCAGCAGCTTCCTCATTGACAGGGATTCCGCTGGCTACACCTTC. Translating gives CASSFLIDRDSAGYTF.

In this sample, this clone turned up a few times. The chain joins TRBV18 to TRBJ1-5, with D perhaps TRBD1 (6 bases). The CDR3 has 15 residues. Per the germline V gene, CDR1 is KGHSH and CDR2 is LQKENI. V gave up 2 bases and J gave up 2 bases, with 10 bases separating them. This CDR3 reads CASSPTGGRNQPQHF. The CDR3 DNA reads as TGTGCCAGCTCACCAACCGGGGGGCGCAATCAGCCCCAGCATTTT.

V and J are TRBV27 and TRBJ2-1; possible D gene TRBD2, 7 bases. This CDR3 has 14 residues. V lost 6 bases and J lost 6, with 15 bases in between. Looked up from germline, CDR1 is MNHEY and CDR2 is SMNVEV (reference sequence). The CDR3 nucleotides read TGTGCCAGCAGGTTGGGGGGGCGCCGCAATGAGCAGTTCTTC. This gives the protein CASRLGGRRNEQFF.

This clone occurred a few times. V usage is TRBV7-9 and J usage is TRBJ2-2, with D uncertain. The CDR3 loop spans 11 amino acids. V was shortened by 11 bases and J by 4 bases, with 8 bases between the two germline ends. Germline CDR1 and CDR2: SEHNR and FQNEAQ (reference sequence). The CDR3: CAAESTGELFF. Written as DNA, the CDR3 is TGTGCCGCAGAAAGCACCGGGGAGCTGTTTTTT.

The rearrangement uses TRBV5-1 and TRBJ1-3; 8 positions agree with TRBD1. The CDR3 runs 14 residues. Germline V lookup: CDR1 SGHRS, CDR2 YFSETQ. Trimming took 4 bases from V and 2 from J; bases not matched to a gene: 2. The CDR3 here is CASSTQGAGNTIYF. The CDR3 nucleotides are TGCGCCAGCAGCACACAGGGGGCTGGAAACACCATATATTTT.

The chain recombines TRBV7-3 with TRBJ1-1; 8 nucleotides agree with TRBD1. Germline lookup yields CDR1 SGHTA and CDR2 FQGTGA. CDR3 length: 15 amino acids. Losses at the gene ends were 5 bases for V and 2 bases for J; bases not matched to a gene: 7. CDR3 sequence: CASSRDRGRNTEAFF. The CDR3 region has the DNA TGTGCCAGCAGCCGTGACAGGGGCCGCAACACTGAAGCTTTCTTT.

This chain joins TRBV7-9 and TRBJ2-5; D is ambiguous. The CDR3 consists of 13 residues. The germline gives CDR1 SEHNR, CDR2 FQNEAQ (reference sequence). V lost 10 bases and J 1 base, leaving 13 bases between the germline ends. CDR3 DNA: TGTGCCACCTCCTACGGGTCCCAAGAGACCCAGTACTTC. This encodes CATSYGSQETQYF.

The V call is TRBV11-3, the J call TRBJ2-1; no clear D gene. V was pared by 5 bases and J by 5 bases, with 13 bases between. The CDR3 is 14 amino acids. Germline lookup yields CDR1 SGHNT and CDR2 YENEEA. CDR3 sequence reads: CASSHPSENNEQFF. The DNA for the CDR3 is TGTGCCAGCAGCCACCCAAGTGAGAACAATGAGCAGTTCTTC.

The chain couples TRBV4-1 to TRBJ2-5; 9 bases are shared with TRBD2. After removal of 1 base from V and 0 bases from J, the junction contained 9 bases not matched to a gene. CDR3 size: 18 residues. Germline V gene data show CDR1 as MGHRA and CDR2 as YSYEKL. The CDR3 loop is CASSQVKASGAYQETQYF. In nucleotides, the CDR3 is TGCGCCAGCAGCCAAGTGAAGGCTAGCGGGGCCTACCAAGAGACCCAGTACTTC.